These 25 T cell receptor beta chains came from one sample sequenced in a study of T cells in Graves' hyperthyroidism and ophthalmopathy. Template material for amplifying TCR beta CDR3 regions consisted of RNA transcripts. The primer set for the first-round RT-PCR of the TCR CDR3 was HTBI. Using its own MiXCR run on the multiplex PCR reads, TCRdb lists one record per CDR3 protein. The sample holds around 300,000 distinct CDR3 sequences, less than 20% seen once. Sequenced: blood. Source of these receptors: a man aged 50-59 years with Graves' ophthalmopathy.

This clonotype showed up many times. The chain uses TRBV11-2 and TRBJ2-5; 8 bases map to TRBD2. Trimming took 1 base from V and 4 from J; bases not matched to a gene: 5. The CDR3 length is 15 residues. Germline V gene data show CDR1 as SGHAT and CDR2 as FQNNGV. The CDR3 DNA reads TGTGCCAGCAGCTTAGTAGGGGGACTAGGAGAGACCCAGTACTTC. This gives the protein CASSLVGGLGETQYF.

This clonotype was observed a few times. The junction differs from germline at one of its ends, possibly a read error. The chain joins TRBV6-1 to TRBJ1-1; D not certain. Germline CDR1 is MNHNS and CDR2 is SASEGT. The CDR3 consists of 13 residues. CDR3 residues: CASRERAVTEASF. In DNA form, the CDR3 reads TGTGCCAGCAGAGAACGGGCGGTCACTGAAGCTTCCTTT.

The chain links TRBV20-1 to TRBJ1-1; no definite D call. The CDR3 is 12 amino acids. Germline assignment: CDR1 DFQATT and CDR2 SNEGSKA (reference sequence). The CDR3 bases are TGCAGAGAGAGGGTAGGAAACACTGAAGCTTTCTTT. Protein: CRERVGNTEAFF.

There are many counts of this clonotype. The gene calls are TRBV5-1 and TRBJ2-3, with D possibly being TRBD2 (6 bases). This CDR3 spans 16 amino acids. The V gene lost 0 bases and the J gene lost 2 bases, with 13 bases spanning the gap. Germline V gene data show CDR1 as SGHRS and CDR2 as YFSETQ. This CDR3 is CASSLDAGRNTDTQYF. The CDR3 region has the DNA TGCGCCAGCAGCTTGGATGCGGGACGGAACACAGATACGCAGTATTTT.

This clonotype was found a few times. The CDR3 DNA follows: TGTGCCAGCAGCACCGGGACTAGCGAGAGGGCAGATACGCAGTATTTT. Translated: CASSTGTSERADTQYF. The chain has TRBV9 and TRBJ2-3, with 10 bases aligning to TRBD2. The CDR3 runs 16 residues. The V gene's germline CDR1 is SGDLS and CDR2 YYNGEE. V gave up 4 bases and J gave up 4 bases; unmatched junction bases: 9.

This clonotype was recorded at least ten times. The chain couples TRBV3-1 to TRBJ2-5, with D possibly being TRBD2 (5 bases). The V end lost 4 bases, the J end lost 5 bases, and 20 bases lay between the germline ends. The CDR3 totals 16 residues. The germline V gene has CDR1 LGHDT and CDR2 YNNKEL (reference sequence). CDR3 coding DNA: TGTGCCAGCAGCCTAGAGGAGGAGCTCCCCAGGGAGACCCAGTACTTC. Translating gives CASSLEEELPRETQYF.

This clonotype was seen many times. The chain is built from TRBV5-1 and TRBJ2-7, with TRBD2 matching 9 bases. V shed 0 bases, J shed 5 bases, and the junction held 6 bases outside the gene matches. Germline values: CDR1 SGHRS, CDR2 YFSETQ. The CDR3 extends over 15 amino acids. CDR3 sequence reads: CASSLESSGTNEQYF. The DNA for the CDR3 is TGCGCCAGCAGCTTGGAATCTAGCGGGACTAACGAGCAGTACTTC. Full variable domain (missing parts from reference TRBV5-1 and TRBJ2-7): KAGVTQTPRYLIKTRGQQVTLSCSPISGHRSVSWYQQTPGQGLQFLFEYFSETQRNKGNFPGRFSGRQFSNSRSEMNVSTLELGDSALYLCASSLESSGTNEQYFGPGTRLTVT.

The chain recombines TRBV30 with TRBJ2-1; either TRBD1 or TRBD2 may fit D (7 bases each). This CDR3 is built from 14 residues. CDR1 is GTSNPN, CDR2 SVGIG, per germline (reference sequence). V was pared by 8 bases and J by 4 bases, with 18 bases between. The CDR3 sequence is CAGQQGRGYNEQFF. The CDR3 region has the DNA TGTGCCGGTCAACAGGGGAGGGGGTACAATGAGCAGTTCTTC.

The sample holds a few counts of this clonotype. The chain carries TRBV7-9 and TRBJ2-2; no firm D call. V lost 6 bases and J lost 1, with 6 bases in between. This CDR3 spans 13 amino acids. The germline V gene has CDR1 SEHNR and CDR2 FQNEAQ (reference sequence). CDR3 nucleotide sequence: TGTGCCAGCAGTTACGGGAACACCGGGGAGCTGTTTTTT. Amino acids: CASSYGNTGELFF.

The chain carries TRBV6-2 or TRBV6-3 and TRBJ1-5, with unresolved D. Germline V gene lookup returns CDR1 MNHEY and CDR2 SVGEGT. Trimming removed 6 bases from V and 2 bases from J, with 14 bases in between. CDR3 length equals 15 residues. Here the CDR3 reads CASRDRWFGNQPQHF. The CDR3 DNA is TGTGCCAGCAGAGACCGTTGGTTTGGCAATCAGCCCCAGCATTTT.

A single count supports this clonotype. The chain carries TRBV28 and TRBJ1-3; D is undetermined. The germline CDR1 and CDR2 sequences are MDHEN and SYDVKM. The CDR3 runs 15 residues. With 5 bases removed from V and 0 bases from J, the gap between germline ends came to 11 bases. CDR3 nucleotides: TGTGCCAGCAGTCCCGCACTAAACTCTGGAAACACCATATATTTT. This codes for CASSPALNSGNTIYF.

Many counts were recorded for this clonotype. The chain links TRBV3-1 to TRBJ2-3; 13 bases map to TRBD2. Looked up from germline, CDR1 is LGHDT and CDR2 is YNNKEL (reference sequence). The junction had 6 bases not matched to a gene; V was cut back by 2 bases and J by 7 bases. The CDR3 has 16 amino acids. The CDR3 is CASSQPTSGRANTQYF. CDR3 DNA sequence: TGTGCCAGCAGCCAACCAACTAGCGGGAGGGCGAATACGCAGTATTTT.

There are a few counts of this clonotype. The rearrangement links TRBV7-2 to TRBJ2-3; TRBD2 matches at 10 bases. The germline V gene encodes CDR1 SGHTA and CDR2 FQGNSA. Trimming removed 4 bases from V and 4 bases from J; junction bases left unmatched: 5. The CDR3 sequence is 15 residues long. The CDR3 loop reads CASSSSGSLADTQYF. The DNA for the CDR3 is TGTGCCAGCAGCTCTAGCGGGAGTCTGGCAGATACGCAGTATTTT. The full variable domain, in which reference TRBV7-2 and TRBJ2-3 provide the parts outside the CDR3, is GAGVSQSPSNKVTEKGKDVELRCDPISGHTALYWYRQSLGQGLEFLIYFQGNSAPDKSGLPSDRFSAERTGGSVSTLTIQRTQQEDSAVYLCASSSSGSLADTQYFGPGTRLTVL.

This clonotype was counted ten times or more. V is TRBV28 and J is TRBJ1-5, with a possible D match to TRBD1 (6 bases). V shed 3 bases and J shed 0 bases, with 15 bases lying between them. CDR1 and CDR2 from the germline V gene are MDHEN and SYDVKM. The CDR3 covers 17 residues. This CDR3 is CASSFLQGSNSNQPQHF. The CDR3 coding sequence is TGTGCCAGCAGTTTTTTACAGGGATCTAATAGCAATCAGCCCCAGCATTTT. The whole variable domain, remainder taken from reference TRBV28 and TRBJ1-5, is DVKVTQSSRYLVKRTGEKVFLECVQDMDHENMFWYRQDPGLGLRLIYFSYDVKMKEKGDIPEGYSVSREKKERFSLILESASTNQTSMYLCASSFLQGSNSNQPQHFGDGTRLSIL.

The rearrangement uses TRBV6-5 and TRBJ2-1; a weak D match, TRBD1 (6 bases). Germline loops: CDR1 MNHEY, CDR2 SVGAGI. The V end lost 2 bases, the J end lost 7 bases, and 12 bases lay between the germline ends. The CDR3 runs 14 residues. CDR3: CASSYGGQGNEQFF. The CDR3 bases are TGTGCCAGCAGTTACGGTGGGCAGGGGAATGAGCAGTTCTTC.

This chain connects TRBV29-1 to TRBJ2-5, with 11 bases fitting TRBD1. The CDR3 has 16 residues. Per the germline V gene, CDR1 is SQVTM and CDR2 is ANQGSEA. The V and J ends lost 3 bases and 0 bases, in that order; junction bases with no gene match: 6. CDR3 bases: TGCAGCGTTGAGCTGGACAGGGGGCTCTACCAAGAGACCCAGTACTTC. The encoded protein is CSVELDRGLYQETQYF.

This clonotype was recorded at least ten times. The gene calls are TRBV12-3 or TRBV12-4 and TRBJ2-3, with 7 bases lining up with TRBD2. Trimming at V came to 5 bases and at J to 4 bases, leaving 6 bases not matched to a gene. This CDR3 has 14 amino acids. The CDR3 DNA reads TGTGCCAGCAGTCCCCAACTAGCGCCAGATACGCAGTATTTT. This gives the protein CASSPQLAPDTQYF.

On this clonotype itself: Since a much larger clone is just one base distant, this may be a read error. CDR3 sequence reads: CSTLTQGASSSGANVLTF. The CDR3 nucleotides are TGCAGCACCCTAACCCAGGGGGCGAGTAGCTCTGGGGCCAACGTCCTGACTTTC. V usage is TRBV29-1 and J usage is TRBJ2-6; the match to TRBD1 covers 8 bases. There are 18 residues in the CDR3. Looked up from germline, CDR1 is SQVTM and CDR2 is ANQGSEA. V was pared by 8 bases and J by 0 bases, with 15 bases of the junction left unmatched.

The chain has TRBV2 and TRBJ1-2, with D unclear. Germline V gives CDR1 SNHLY, CDR2 FYNNEI. The CDR3 has 14 amino acids. Trimming left V 5 bases short and J 8 bases short, with 18 bases between. CDR3 protein: CASSYSAQPAGYTF. The CDR3 DNA follows: TGTGCCAGCAGTTACTCGGCTCAGCCGGCGGGCTACACCTTC.

This clonotype turned up a few times. The rearrangement uses TRBV11-2 and TRBJ2-3; D is unclear. Germline assignment: CDR1 SGHAT and CDR2 FQNNGV. The CDR3 is 15 amino acids. V was shortened by 1 base and J by 2 bases, with 10 bases between the two germline ends. The CDR3 is CASSLAVADTDTQYF. The CDR3 bases are TGTGCCAGCAGCTTAGCGGTGGCGGACACAGATACGCAGTATTTT.

This clonotype was observed a handful of times. V usage is TRBV5-8 and J usage is TRBJ2-3; tentatively, D is TRBD1 (5 bases). The V gene lost 0 bases and the J gene lost 2 bases, with 10 bases spanning the gap. The CDR3 contains 15 residues. CDR1 and CDR2 (germline): SGHTS, YDEGEE. The CDR3 spells CASSLAGSYTDTQYF. Here the CDR3 DNA reads TGTGCCAGCAGCTTGGCAGGGTCATACACAGATACGCAGTATTTT.

This sequence joins TRBV27 and TRBJ1-6; 8 nucleotides align to TRBD1. CDR3 length: 15 residues. The junction had 10 bases not matched to a gene; V was cut back by 7 bases and J by 8 bases. The germline V gene has CDR1 MNHEY and CDR2 SMNVEV (reference sequence). The CDR3 sequence is CASTPQTGGDSPLHF. DNA for the CDR3: TGTGCCAGCACCCCGCAAACAGGGGGGGATTCACCCCTCCACTTT.

This clonotype was counted between two and nine times. The chain has TRBV3-1 and TRBJ2-3, with 7 bases lining up with TRBD2. The CDR3 has 16 residues. Trimming at V came to 4 bases and at J to 0 bases, leaving 7 bases not matched to a gene. Per germline, CDR1 LGHDT and CDR2 YNNKEL (reference sequence). CDR3 residues: CASSPYSSGSTDTQYF. Here the CDR3 DNA reads TGTGCCAGCAGCCCTTACAGTAGCGGGAGCACAGATACGCAGTATTTT.

This chain uses TRBV15 with TRBJ1-4; weak D call: TRBD1 (5 bases). The length of the CDR3 is 16 residues. Germline V lookup: CDR1 LNHNV, CDR2 YYDKDF (reference sequence). Trimming shortened V by 3 bases and J by 7 bases, and 18 bases separated the two germline ends. The CDR3 sequence is CATSRDPTRGAEKLFF. The CDR3 DNA reads TGTGCCACCAGCAGGGACCCGACAAGGGGAGCTGAAAAACTGTTTTTT.

This clonotype was observed a handful of times. J is TRBJ2-1 and V is TRBV9; 7 nucleotides match TRBD2. The germline gives CDR1 SGDLS, CDR2 YYNGEE. The CDR3 totals 15 residues. With 7 bases clipped from V and 1 base from J, the junction kept 8 bases outside the gene matches. CDR3 residues: CASALGGRSYNEQFF. For the CDR3, the DNA is TGTGCCAGCGCCCTCGGGGGGAGATCCTACAATGAGCAGTTCTTC.